The source of this T cell receptor (beta chain) is a study of T cell repertoires in cytomegalovirus infection. Overall study context: Both a matching HLA type and CMV infection were indicated by public TCR beta signatures. Notes on the study in general: HLA-C-restricted CMV-specific TCR beta clonotypes prevailed in the ex vivo response.

From the reads, TCRdb called clonotypes with MiXCR, one entry per CDR3 protein. The data show roughly 860,000 distinct CDR3 sequences, with around a third seen just once and roughly an eighth held by the top ten. The germline V gene encodes CDR1 MNHNS and CDR2 SASEGT. Trimming shortened V by 2 bases and J by 2 bases, and 12 bases separated the two germline ends. CDR3 length: 15 amino acids. This clonotype appeared a few times. Its antigen is as yet unknown. The chain employs TRBV6-1 and TRBJ1-2; perhaps TRBD1 as D (5 bases). The sequence came from a human donor in good health (CMV status not recorded). Some clones in this sample may be carry-over from other donors' samples. The specimen comprised cultured CD8+ T cells from PBMCs, sampled from culture after CMV antigen stimulation. This chain's CDR3 is CASSESGTNNYGYTF. The CDR3 DNA follows: TGTGCCAGCAGTGAATCAGGGACCAACAACTATGGCTACACCTTC.